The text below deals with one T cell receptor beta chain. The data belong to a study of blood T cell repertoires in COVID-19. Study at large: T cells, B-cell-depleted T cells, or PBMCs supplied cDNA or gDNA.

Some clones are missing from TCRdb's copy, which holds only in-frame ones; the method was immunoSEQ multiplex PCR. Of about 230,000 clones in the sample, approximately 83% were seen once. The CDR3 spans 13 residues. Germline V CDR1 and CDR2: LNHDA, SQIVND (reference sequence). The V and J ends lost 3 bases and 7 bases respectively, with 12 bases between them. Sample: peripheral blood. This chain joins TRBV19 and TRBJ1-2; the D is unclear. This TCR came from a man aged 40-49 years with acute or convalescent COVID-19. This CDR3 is CASSIGWSRGYTF. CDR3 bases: TGTGCCAGTAGTATCGGGTGGAGTCGTGGCTACACCTTC.